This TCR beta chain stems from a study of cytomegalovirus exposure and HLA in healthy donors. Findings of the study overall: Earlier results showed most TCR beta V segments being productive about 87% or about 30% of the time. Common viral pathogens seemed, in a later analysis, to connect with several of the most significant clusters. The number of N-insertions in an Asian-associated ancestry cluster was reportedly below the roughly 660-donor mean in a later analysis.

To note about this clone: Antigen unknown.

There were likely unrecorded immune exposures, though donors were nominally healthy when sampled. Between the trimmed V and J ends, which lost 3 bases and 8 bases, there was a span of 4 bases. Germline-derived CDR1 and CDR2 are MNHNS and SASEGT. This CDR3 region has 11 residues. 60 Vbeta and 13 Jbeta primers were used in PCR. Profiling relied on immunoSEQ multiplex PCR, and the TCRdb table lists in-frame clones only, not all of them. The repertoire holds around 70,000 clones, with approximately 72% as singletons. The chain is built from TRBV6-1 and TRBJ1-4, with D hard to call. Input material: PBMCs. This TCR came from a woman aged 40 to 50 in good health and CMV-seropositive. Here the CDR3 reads CASSDIEKLFF. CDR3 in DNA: TGTGCCAGCAGTGATATAGAAAAACTGTTTTTT.